The next 24 T cell receptor beta chains were all read from a single sample in a study of human T cells and chemical hapten exposure. The time point denotes: pre-sensitization, week 0. As to treatment: therapeutic diphenylcyclopropenone sensitization with weekly scalp DPC. TCRdb analysed the RACE reads with MiXCR anew, one entry per CDR3 protein. This sample yields 300,000 to 450,000 distinct CDR3 sequences, of which around 5.5% are seen a single time; 2.6% belongs to the top ten. This sample comprised whole blood, obtained in connection with sensitization to the hapten diphenylcyclopropenone (DPC). These receptors were collected from a woman between 50 and 59 years old with alopecia areata. Some clones in this sample may be carry-over from other donors' samples.

This clonotype was counted a few times. The chain carries TRBV9 and TRBJ1-1; TRBD1 is a possible D gene (6 bases). V lost 3 bases and J lost 4, with 19 bases in between. The CDR3 has 16 residues. Per germline, CDR1 SGDLS and CDR2 YYNGEE. CDR3: CASSAGSRGARTEAFF. CDR3 DNA: TGTGCCAGCAGCGCGGGGAGCCGGGGGGCGCGCACTGAAGCTTTCTTT.

This clonotype came up many times. The genes are TRBV15 and TRBJ2-7; D gene unclear. CDR1 and CDR2 from the germline V gene are LNHNV and YYDKDF (reference sequence). This CDR3 comprises 13 residues. Trimming took 5 bases from V and 3 from J, leaving 11 bases between them. CDR3 protein: CATSSGPYYEQYF. The DNA of the CDR3 is TGTGCCACCAGCTCAGGACCCTACTACGAGCAGTACTTC.

The rearrangement uses TRBV29-1 and TRBJ2-3; TRBD1 matches at 7 bases. CDR1 is SQVTM and CDR2 is ANQGSEA in the germline V gene. Trimming at V came to 1 base and at J to 6 bases, leaving 13 bases not matched to a gene. This CDR3 has 16 amino acids. This CDR3 is CSVEVFQGDLGDTQYF. DNA of the CDR3: TGCAGCGTTGAAGTATTTCAGGGGGATTTAGGGGATACGCAGTATTTT.

The CDR3 nucleotides read TGTGCCAGCAGCCATAGGAGTAGTCCCCAGGCCGAGCAGTACTTC. Translated, it gives CASSHRSSPQAEQYF. This rearrangement joins TRBV12-3 or TRBV12-4 to TRBJ2-7; D gene unclear. This CDR3 comprises 15 residues. Trimming stripped 6 bases from V and 6 bases from J, with 21 bases between.

This clonotype was counted ten times or more. This chain connects TRBV7-9 to TRBJ1-5; D is uncertain. There are 14 residues in the CDR3. Trimming removed 4 bases at V and 6 bases at J, with 13 bases between. Per the germline V gene, CDR1 is SEHNR and CDR2 is FQNEAQ (reference sequence). CDR3 in amino acids: CASSSRGRGQPQHF. The DNA of the CDR3 is TGTGCCAGCAGCTCCCGGGGTCGGGGTCAGCCCCAGCATTTT. The variable domain in full, with the rest retrieved from reference TRBV7-9 and TRBJ1-5, is DTGVSQNPRHKITKRGQNVTFRCDPISEHNRLYWYRQTLGQGPEFLTYFQNEAQLEKSRLLSDRFSAERPKGSFSTLEIQRTEQGDSAMYLCASSSRGRGQPQHFGDGTRLSIL.

This clonotype turned up a few times. The chain employs TRBV28 and TRBJ1-5; a weak D match, TRBD1 (5 bases). Trimming took 5 bases from V and 0 from J, leaving 17 bases between them. This CDR3 is 17 amino acids long. Germline V gene sequence: CDR1 MDHEN, CDR2 SYDVKM. The CDR3 nucleotides read TGTGCCAGCAGTCCCGCCCCCCACAGGTATAGCAATCAGCCCCAGCATTTT. Encoded protein: CASSPAPHRYSNQPQHF.

This clonotype was recorded at least ten times. The V gene is TRBV7-2, the J gene TRBJ1-1; possibly TRBD1 for D (6 bases). V was trimmed by 0 bases and J by 4 bases, leaving 15 bases between them. The CDR3 covers 16 residues. Germline assignment: CDR1 SGHTA and CDR2 FQGNSA. The CDR3 protein is CASSLAQGTVSTEAFF. Written as DNA, the CDR3 is TGTGCCAGCAGCTTAGCGCAGGGGACGGTGAGCACTGAAGCTTTCTTT. Together with reference TRBV7-2 and TRBJ1-1, the CDR3 gives the full variable domain: GAGVSQSPSNKVTEKGKDVELRCDPISGHTALYWYRQSLGQGLEFLIYFQGNSAPDKSGLPSDRFSAERTGGSVSTLTIQRTQQEDSAVYLCASSLAQGTVSTEAFFGQGTRLTVV.

The chain uses TRBV5-6 and TRBJ1-2, with TRBD1 matching over 7 bases. V dropped 3 bases and J dropped 8; count of bases not matched to a gene: 16. CDR1 SGHDT and CDR2 YYEEEE come from the germline V gene. The CDR3 loop spans 16 amino acids. CDR3 nucleotide sequence: TGTGCCAGCAGCTATCTGGCGCAGGGGGGACCCCCAGGCTACACCTTC. Translation: CASSYLAQGGPPGYTF.

This clonotype was observed a few times. V is TRBV29-1 and J is TRBJ1-1, with a weak D call TRBD1 (5 bases). V lost 8 bases, J lost 4 bases, and 14 bases lay in between. Germline V gene sequence: CDR1 SQVTM, CDR2 ANQGSEA. The CDR3 is made up of 12 amino acids. CDR3 sequence: CSSFGGVTEAFF. CDR3 in DNA: TGCAGCTCCTTTGGGGGTGTCACTGAAGCTTTCTTT.

This clonotype was picked up many times. The V and J genes are TRBV5-1 and TRBJ1-6; no definite D call. V lost 1 base to trimming and J lost 7 bases, with 9 bases between them. The CDR3 contains 14 residues. Germline V lookup: CDR1 SGHRS, CDR2 YFSETQ. The CDR3 loop reads CASSLTTGNSPLHF. In nucleotides, the CDR3 is TGCGCCAGCAGCTTGACGACCGGGAATTCACCCCTCCACTTT.

This clonotype was seen a few times. This chain uses TRBV9 with TRBJ2-2; a possible D gene is TRBD2 (6 bases). Germline V gene lookup returns CDR1 SGDLS and CDR2 YYNGEE. Trimming cost V 4 bases and J 4 bases, with 14 bases left between them. The CDR3 is made up of 15 amino acids. The CDR3 DNA is TGTGCCAGCAGCTACGGGGACTTACCCACCGGGGAGCTGTTTTTT. It yields the protein CASSYGDLPTGELFF.

In its sample, this clonotype was seen a few times. The V and J genes are TRBV7-6 and TRBJ1-1; D remains unclear. The CDR3 spans 13 residues. V was trimmed by 2 bases and J by 7 bases, leaving 11 bases between them. In germline, CDR1 is SGHVS, CDR2 FNYEAQ. This CDR3 is CASSLSRTYEAFF. In nucleotides, the CDR3 is TGTGCCAGCAGCTTAAGCCGGACGTATGAAGCTTTCTTT.

This clonotype was counted many times. The rearrangement uses TRBV28 and TRBJ1-6; D gene unclear. This CDR3 is built from 14 residues. V lost 5 bases and J 9 bases, leaving 14 bases between the germline ends. The germline V gene encodes CDR1 MDHEN and CDR2 SYDVKM. CDR3 DNA sequence: TGTGCCAGCAGTGCCCCTTCCCGCGGTTCACCCCTCCACTTT. Translated: CASSAPSRGSPLHF.

This clonotype was seen at least ten times. The CDR3: CAISGQGFDEQYF. Here the CDR3 DNA reads TGTGCCATCAGCGGACAGGGATTTGACGAGCAGTACTTC. This chain links TRBV10-3 with TRBJ2-7, with 8 nucleotides matching TRBD1. The CDR3 is 13 residues long. The germline V gene has CDR1 ENHRY and CDR2 SYGVKD. Trimming cost V 6 bases and J 5 bases; bases outside gene matches: 6.

As for this clonotype: Mismatch with germline at one junction end may stem from a read error. The gene calls are TRBV3-1 and TRBJ2-3, with D maybe TRBD2 (6 bases). The CDR3 totals 16 residues. CDR1 is LGHDT and CDR2 is YNNKEL in the germline V gene (reference sequence). The CDR3 DNA reads as TGTGCCAACAGCCAAGGGGCGGGACTTAGCACAGATACGCAGTATTTT. Protein sequence: CANSQGAGLSTDTQYF.

This clonotype was picked up a small number of times. The gene calls are TRBV5-6 and TRBJ2-6; D possibly corresponds to TRBD1 (6 bases). Germline CDR1 and CDR2: SGHDT and YYEEEE. Trimming pared 1 base from V and 1 base from J, leaving 9 bases between. The CDR3 length is 16 residues. The CDR3 nucleotides are TGTGCCAGCAGCTTGAAGCAGGGGTCTGGGGCCAACGTCCTGACTTTC. The encoded protein is CASSLKQGSGANVLTF.

This clonotype was detected only a few times. The chain has TRBV6-5 and TRBJ1-4; possibly TRBD1 for D (5 bases). This CDR3 region has 13 residues. V gave up 5 bases and J gave up 12 bases, with 16 bases separating them. Germline-derived CDR1 and CDR2 are MNHEY and SVGAGI. The CDR3, as DNA: TGTGCCAGCAGTCCGGGACCGGTGAGGCAACTGTTTTTT. Encoded protein: CASSPGPVRQLFF.

In this sample, this clonotype turned up a few times. The chain joins TRBV7-2 to TRBJ1-4; D perhaps matches TRBD1 (5 bases). Germline V gene sequence: CDR1 SGHTA, CDR2 FQGNSA. The CDR3 is 15 residues long. The V gene lost 5 bases and the J gene lost 6 bases, with 16 bases spanning the gap. The CDR3 loop reads CASSPSGGVYEKLFF. In nucleotides, the CDR3 is TGTGCCAGCAGCCCATCAGGAGGGGTTTATGAAAAACTGTTTTTT. The whole variable domain, remainder taken from reference TRBV7-2 and TRBJ1-4, is GAGVSQSPSNKVTEKGKDVELRCDPISGHTALYWYRQSLGQGLEFLIYFQGNSAPDKSGLPSDRFSAERTGGSVSTLTIQRTQQEDSAVYLCASSPSGGVYEKLFFGSGTQLSVL.

This clonotype was picked up a small number of times. V usage is TRBV2 and J usage is TRBJ2-2, with 9 nucleotides matching TRBD2. The germline CDR1 and CDR2 sequences are SNHLY and FYNNEI. The CDR3 length is 15 residues. Trimming removed 6 bases from V and 2 bases from J; junction bases left unmatched: 4. The CDR3 reads CASSSSGTNTGELFF. The CDR3 coding sequence is TGTGCCAGCAGCTCTAGCGGGACTAACACCGGGGAGCTGTTTTTT.

This chain uses TRBV7-2 with TRBJ2-1; D is unclear. The CDR3 totals 16 residues. V lost 5 bases, J lost 4 bases, and 18 bases lay in between. Germline V gives CDR1 SGHTA, CDR2 FQGNSA. As DNA, the CDR3 is TGTGCCAGCAGCCCAAGGATAGGCCTCCTTTACAATGAGCAGTTCTTC. Residues: CASSPRIGLLYNEQFF.

This clonotype was counted between two and nine times. The V gene is TRBV10-3, the J gene TRBJ2-1; D might be TRBD2 (5 bases). The V end was cut by 7 bases, the J end by 6 bases, with 13 bases between. The CDR3 consists of 13 residues. Per germline, CDR1 ENHRY and CDR2 SYGVKD. This chain's CDR3 is CAINPGFVNEQFF. In DNA, the CDR3 is TGTGCCATCAACCCGGGATTTGTCAATGAGCAGTTCTTC.

The chain uses TRBV9 and TRBJ2-7; D is ambiguous. This CDR3 is built from 15 residues. Per germline, CDR1 SGDLS and CDR2 YYNGEE. Deletions cut 4 bases from V and 1 base from J, with 15 bases between. The CDR3 protein is CASSLDPANSYEQYF. The CDR3, as DNA: TGTGCCAGCAGCCTAGACCCGGCTAATTCCTACGAGCAGTACTTC.

The chain carries TRBV9 and TRBJ2-7; 7 nucleotides line up with TRBD1. The CDR3 runs to 14 residues. V lost 1 base to trimming and J lost 6 bases; unmatched junction nucleotides: 7. The germline V gene has CDR1 SGDLS and CDR2 YYNGEE. CDR3 in amino acids: CASSVTGQAPEQYF. The CDR3 DNA sequence: TGTGCCAGCAGCGTAACCGGACAGGCACCCGAGCAGTACTTC. The whole variable domain, remainder taken from reference TRBV9 and TRBJ2-7, is DSGVTQTPKHLITATGQRVTLRCSPRSGDLSVYWYQQSLDQGLQFLIQYYNGEERAKGNILERFSAQQFPDLHSELNLSSLELGDSALYFCASSVTGQAPEQYFGPGTRLTVT.

This clonotype was picked up many times. CDR3 in amino acids: CASSSGQAAYGYTF. Here the CDR3 DNA reads TGTGCCAGCAGCTCGGGACAGGCGGCCTATGGCTACACCTTC. J is TRBJ1-2 and V is TRBV5-6, with 8 bases lining up with TRBD1. Germline values: CDR1 SGHDT, CDR2 YYEEEE. CDR3 length: 14 residues. The J segment lost 4 bases and the V segment lost 3 bases, leaving 5 bases of the junction unmatched.